This T cell receptor (beta chain) was observed in a study of graft-versus-host responses after intestinal transplantation. J lost 5 bases, V lost 0 bases, and 1 base had no gene match. CDR3 length equals 15 residues. Per the germline V gene, CDR1 is LGHNA and CDR2 is YNFKEQ. Irradiated stimulators labeled with violet dye, around 200,000 in number, were plated with around 200,000 CFSE-labeled responders. Worth noting for this clone: It may be a read error: a sequence one base away is much more abundant.

Generated by immunoSEQ multiplex PCR, the TCRdb table keeps only in-frame clones and is missing some. The sample includes 6,000 to 9,000 clones, more than 30% of them seen just once. Study-wide results and caveats: Allograft graft-versus-host to host-versus-graft clonal ratios ran high in patients with graft-donor T cell macrochimerism. Declines in HvG clones occurring early post-transplant were associated with peak circulating GvH clone levels.

Here the sequenced sample was alloreactive CD4+ T cells from a mixed lymphocyte reaction culture, taken before transplantation. The subset denotes: CFSE-low proliferating T cells sorted from roughly 6-day pre-transplant mixed lymphocyte reaction (GvH or HvG direction). The origin of this receptor is a human patient who was an organ donor for intestinal transplantation. The genes are TRBV4-2 and TRBJ1-4; 9 bases fit TRBD1. The CDR3 loop is CASSQDGTGNEKLFF. The CDR3 DNA is TGTGCCAGCAGCCAAGATGGGACAGGGAATGAAAAACTGTTTTTT.